This T cell receptor (beta chain) came from a study of blood T cell repertoires in COVID-19. About the research overall: T cells, B-cell-depleted T cells, or PBMCs supplied cDNA or gDNA.

The table came from immunoSEQ multiplex PCR; TCRdb's copy has only in-frame clones and leaves some out. The sample includes over 150,000 clones, 85% to 95% seen only once; the top ten take around 0.8%. Germline V CDR1 and CDR2: PRHDT, FYEKMQ (reference sequence). The length of the CDR3 is 14 residues. The trim removed 1 base at V and 6 bases at J, leaving 6 bases unmatched. Patients from Seattle were sampled longitudinally, starting during active infection. The sequence came from a man aged 25-45 years with COVID-19, enrolled during active disease. The chain is built from TRBV13 and TRBJ2-7; 7 bases are a match to TRBD1. The sequencing input was peripheral blood. The CDR3: CASSLDPGGSEQYF. CDR3 coding DNA: TGTGCCAGCAGCTTAGATCCAGGGGGAAGCGAGCAGTACTTC.